This T cell receptor beta chain was captured by sequencing in a study of OX40 agonist ivuxolimab in advanced cancers. Study findings and constraints: It was not determined which antigens were specifically recognized by the peripheral T cells that had undergone clonal expansion. Among the nonresponders, some also had low normalized T-cell clonal expansion.

With respect to this clone: Antigen unknown.

Data came from immunoSEQ multiplex PCR; TCRdb stores just in-frame clones and leaves some out. Of about 58,000 clones listed, roughly 77% are singletons. The sample consisted of CD4+ or CD8+ T cells sorted from blood, taken in a trial of the OX40 agonist ivuxolimab. The clonotype originates from an adult with an advanced solid tumor such as melanoma, head and neck, liver or kidney cancer.

The CDR3 sequence: CASSYWDNPYEQYF. The CDR3 DNA is TGTGCCAGCAGCTACTGGGACAACCCCTACGAGCAGTACTTC. V and J are TRBV11-1 and TRBJ2-7; D perhaps matches TRBD1 (6 bases). The V and J ends lost 4 bases and 2 bases respectively, with 12 bases between them. The CDR3 runs to 14 residues. CDR1 and CDR2 (germline): SGHAT, FQDESV (reference sequence).